This is a list of T cell receptor beta chains from one sample in a study of shared clonotypes between healthy human individuals. Sequencing was performed with immunoSEQ multiplex PCR; in TCRdb, only in-frame clones are kept and a portion is missing. Altogether more than 2 million clones are present, 90% to 95% being singletons, with the ten largest covering around 0.13%. The specimen was naive CD4+ T cells sorted from blood. These receptors originate from a man younger than 35 in good health. The CDR3 runs from the conserved cysteine through the conserved F or W. The D gene is left open where the match is weak. Clone size is not always given. Where it is, it says once, few, many or a class for expanded clones.

D: NA; V: TRBV2; J: TRBJ2-5; size: once; CDR3: CASSPQTAGETQYF; DNA: TGTGCCAGCAGTCCCCAGACCGCTGGGGAGACCCAGTACTTC
D: NA; V: TRBV5-4; J: TRBJ2-1; size: NA; CDR3: CASSLDWGTYNEQFF; DNA: TGTGCCAGCAGCTTGGACTGGGGAACCTACAATGAGCAGTTCTTC
D: NA; V: TRBV9; J: TRBJ2-3; size: NA; CDR3: CASSVGGPSTDTQYF; DNA: TGTGCCAGCAGCGTAGGGGGGCCCTCCACAGATACGCAGTATTTT
D: TRBD2; V: TRBV15; J: TRBJ2-1; size: NA; CDR3: CATTLGLAGDEQFF; DNA: TGTGCCACCACCCTAGGACTAGCGGGCGATGAGCAGTTCTTC
D: NA; V: TRBV7-9; J: TRBJ2-1; size: NA; CDR3: CASSLAVSYNEQFF; DNA: TGTGCCAGCAGCTTAGCAGTCTCCTACAATGAGCAGTTCTTC
D: TRBD1; V: TRBV18; J: TRBJ1-1; size: NA; CDR3: CASSPTGGDAEAFF; DNA: TGTGCCAGCTCACCTACAGGGGGTGACGCTGAAGCTTTCTTT
D: TRBD1; V: TRBV6-1; J: TRBJ2-1; size: NA; CDR3: CASSEDRGSYNEQFF; DNA: TGTGCCAGCAGTGAAGACAGGGGCTCCTACAATGAGCAGTTCTTC
D: NA; V: TRBV19; J: TRBJ2-7; size: NA; CDR3: CASSINRGNEQYF; DNA: TGTGCCAGTAGTATTAATCGAGGGAACGAGCAGTACTTC
D: TRBD1; V: TRBV7-6; J: TRBJ2-1; size: NA; CDR3: CASSHGQGTNNEQFF; DNA: TGTGCCAGCAGCCACGGACAGGGGACCAACAATGAGCAGTTCTTC
D: TRBD1; V: TRBV2; J: TRBJ2-7; size: once; CDR3: CASKSGQSSYEQYF; DNA: TGTGCCAGCAAGTCGGGACAGAGTTCCTACGAGCAGTACTTC
D: TRBD2; V: TRBV7-2; J: TRBJ2-2; size: NA; CDR3: CASSPPSGRITGELFF; DNA: TGTGCCAGCAGCCCCCCTAGCGGTAGAATCACCGGGGAGCTGTTTTTT
D: NA; V: TRBV4-2; J: TRBJ1-1; size: few; CDR3: CASSQDFRGLGFTEAFF; DNA: TGTGCCAGCAGCCAAGATTTTCGGGGGCTAGGGTTCACTGAAGCTTTCTTT
D: NA; V: TRBV21-1; J: TRBJ2-1; size: NA; CDR3: CASSQKDLFGLNEQFF; DNA: TGTGCCAGCAGCCAAAAGGATTTATTTGGGCTCAATGAGCAGTTCTTC
D: TRBD2; V: TRBV5-4; J: TRBJ2-3; size: NA; CDR3: CASSPESSGRARSADTQYF; DNA: TGTGCCAGCAGCCCCGAGTCTAGCGGGAGGGCAAGGTCCGCAGATACGCAGTATTTT
D: TRBD1; V: TRBV27; J: TRBJ1-5; size: NA; CDR3: CASRDRGNQPQHF; DNA: TGTGCCAGCCGGGACAGAGGCAATCAGCCCCAGCATTTT
D: TRBD1; V: TRBV6-5; J: TRBJ1-1; size: NA; CDR3: CASSRRDRGNTEAFF; DNA: TGTGCCAGCAGTCGACGGGACAGGGGGAACACTGAAGCTTTCTTT
D: NA; V: TRBV10-3; J: TRBJ2-5; size: NA; CDR3: CAISDITGRETQYF; DNA: TGTGCCATCAGTGATATTACAGGCCGGGAGACCCAGTACTTC
D: NA; V: TRBV2; J: TRBJ1-2; size: NA; CDR3: CASAADYGYTF; DNA: TGTGCCAGCGCTGCGGACTATGGCTACACCTTC
D: NA; V: TRBV2; J: TRBJ2-7; size: NA; CDR3: CASSDRVDYEQYF; DNA: TGTGCCAGCAGTGATCGGGTAGACTACGAGCAGTACTTC
D: NA; V: TRBV6-5; J: TRBJ1-5; size: NA; CDR3: CASSYSSNQPQHF; DNA: TGTGCCAGCAGTTACTCGAGCAATCAGCCCCAGCATTTT
D: NA; V: TRBV5-1; J: TRBJ1-2; size: NA; CDR3: CASSLDLSGLGYTF; DNA: TGCGCCAGCAGCTTGGACCTCTCTGGGCTTGGCTACACCTTC
D: NA; V: TRBV10-3; J: TRBJ2-7; size: NA; CDR3: CAISEARGSSYEQYF; DNA: TGTGCCATCAGTGAGGCGAGGGGTAGCTCCTACGAGCAGTACTTC
D: NA; V: TRBV7-2; J: TRBJ2-3; size: NA; CDR3: CASSLSTSTDTQYF; DNA: TGTGCCAGCAGCTTATCGACTAGCACAGATACGCAGTATTTT
D: TRBD2; V: TRBV12-5; J: TRBJ2-7; size: NA; CDR3: CATVKGLASYEQYF; DNA: TGTGCTACCGTGAAAGGACTAGCTTCCTACGAGCAGTACTTC
D: TRBD2; V: TRBV7-2; J: TRBJ2-7; size: NA; CDR3: CASSRQNSGRIYEQYF; DNA: TGTGCCAGCAGCAGACAGAACAGCGGGAGGATCTACGAGCAGTACTTC
D: NA; V: TRBV30; J: TRBJ2-1; size: NA; CDR3: CAWSVLGGGEQFF; DNA: TGTGCCTGGAGTGTACTGGGAGGCGGGGAGCAGTTCTTC
D: TRBD1; V: TRBV5-6; J: TRBJ2-6; size: NA; CDR3: CASSSAGTGRSGANVLTF; DNA: TGTGCCAGCAGCTCCGCCGGGACAGGTCGCTCTGGGGCCAACGTCCTGACTTTC
D: TRBD1; V: TRBV27; J: TRBJ1-2; size: NA; CDR3: CASSIAGTGAYGYTF; DNA: TGTGCCAGCAGTATCGCCGGGACAGGAGCCTATGGCTACACCTTC
D: NA; V: TRBV18; J: TRBJ2-7; size: NA; CDR3: CASSPEGYEQYF; DNA: TGTGCCAGCTCACCAGAGGGGTACGAGCAGTACTTC
D: TRBD1; V: TRBV11-2; J: TRBJ2-7; size: once; CDR3: CASSQLTGKNDYEQYF; DNA: TGTGCCAGCAGCCAGCTGACAGGGAAAAACGACTACGAGCAGTACTTC
D: TRBD2; V: TRBV5-1; J: TRBJ2-7; size: NA; CDR3: CASSPLGLAGGEQYF; DNA: TGCGCCAGCAGCCCTCTCGGACTAGCGGGGGGTGAGCAGTACTTC
D: NA; V: TRBV5-6; J: TRBJ1-1; size: NA; CDR3: CASSFQVWTEAFF; DNA: TGTGCCAGCAGCTTCCAGGTATGGACTGAAGCTTTCTTT
D: NA; V: TRBV6-5; J: TRBJ1-2; size: NA; CDR3: CASSYRDTSYYGYTF; DNA: TGTGCCAGCAGTTACCGGGACACCTCTTATTATGGCTACACCTTC
D: NA; V: TRBV4-3; J: TRBJ2-1; size: once; CDR3: CASSQAERSSYNGQFF; DNA: TGCGCCAGCAGCCAAGCAGAGCGGAGCTCCTACAATGGGCAGTTCTTC
D: TRBD1; V: TRBV7-2; J: TRBJ1-1; size: NA; CDR3: CASTGQGSGTEAFF; DNA: TGTGCCAGCACCGGACAGGGGTCGGGCACTGAAGCTTTCTTT
D: NA; V: TRBV2; J: TRBJ2-7; size: NA; CDR3: CASSEVGDLYHEQYF; DNA: TGTGCCAGCAGTGAAGTTGGGGACCTTTACCACGAGCAGTACTTC
D: NA; V: TRBV10-2; J: TRBJ2-3; size: NA; CDR3: CATPTTDGSTDTQYF; DNA: TGCGCCACCCCCACGACGGACGGAAGCACAGATACGCAGTATTTT
D: TRBD1; V: TRBV29-1; J: TRBJ1-6; size: NA; CDR3: CSVGQGGNSPLHF; DNA: TGCAGCGTTGGACAGGGAGGAAATTCACCCCTCCACTTT
D: TRBD2; V: TRBV7-2; J: TRBJ2-5; size: NA; CDR3: CASRNSGGATETQYF; DNA: TGTGCCAGCAGGAATAGCGGGGGGGCAACAGAGACCCAGTACTTC
D: TRBD1; V: TRBV7-2; J: TRBJ2-5; size: NA; CDR3: CAGSSTGGRETQYF; DNA: TGTGCCGGCAGCTCAACAGGGGGCCGCGAGACCCAGTACTTC
D: NA; V: TRBV30; J: TRBJ2-7; size: NA; CDR3: CAWSVFREQYF; DNA: TGTGCCTGGAGTGTCTTCCGCGAGCAGTACTTC
D: TRBD1; V: TRBV7-2; J: TRBJ1-6; size: NA; CDR3: CASSSQQGIGYSPLHF; DNA: TGTGCCAGCAGCTCCCAACAGGGGATAGGCTATTCACCCCTCCACTTT
D: NA; V: TRBV7-5; J: TRBJ1-3; size: NA; CDR3: CARSLLRRFGNTIYF; DNA: TGTGCCAGAAGCTTATTGCGCCGGTTCGGAAACACCATATATTTT
D: NA; V: TRBV4-3; J: TRBJ1-2; size: NA; CDR3: CASSQDRLPPGYTF; DNA: TGCGCCAGCAGCCAAGATAGACTCCCTCCAGGCTACACCTTC